Listed here are 21 T cell receptor beta chains from one sample, sequenced in a study of identical twins. TCRdb re-called the 5' RACE reads through MiXCR, storing one row per CDR3 protein. The sample lists fewer than 500,000 distinct CDR3 sequences; roughly 24% were seen once. The sample also formed part of further work on T cells expressing NK-cell markers.

Sequencing was performed on CD4+ T cells sorted from blood. The receptors come from a woman younger than 35 in good health.

The rearrangement uses TRBV7-3 and TRBJ2-1; D is undetermined. This CDR3 spans 13 amino acids. V lost 5 bases and J lost 7, with 12 bases in between. Germline lookup yields CDR1 SGHTA and CDR2 FQGTGA. DNA for the CDR3: TGTGCCAGCAGCCCCTTGACGAGAAATGAGCAGTTCTTC. This sequence encodes CASSPLTRNEQFF.

The J gene is TRBJ2-5, the V gene TRBV21-1; TRBD2 is taken as the D call from the table, unchecked against the DNA. TRBV21-1 is flagged as a pseudogene. This CDR3 spans 16 amino acids. CDR3 DNA sequence: TGTGCCAGCAGCTACTGGACTAGCGCCCTCCAAGAGACCCAGTACTTC. This sequence encodes CASSYWTSALQETQYF.

This clonotype came up a few times. V and J are TRBV10-1 and TRBJ2-2, with TRBD1 identical over 7 bases. CDR1 is WNHNN, CDR2 SYGVQD, per germline (reference sequence). The CDR3 totals 17 residues. Trimming at V came to 3 bases and at J to 2 bases, leaving 9 bases not matched to a gene. The CDR3 DNA sequence: TGCGCCAGCAGTGACGGCAGGGGGATGATAAACACCGGGGAGCTGTTTTTT. Residues: CASSDGRGMINTGELFF.

The chain links TRBV4-1 to TRBJ2-7, with D possibly being TRBD1 or TRBD2 (6 bases each). The germline V and J ends were trimmed by 1 base and 3 bases, with 10 bases remaining between them. The V gene's germline CDR1 is MGHRA and CDR2 YSYEKL. CDR3 length: 14 amino acids. CDR3 coding DNA: TGCGCCAGCAGCCAAGGGGGGGCGAACTACGAGCAGTACTTC. Amino acid sequence: CASSQGGANYEQYF.

This sequence joins TRBV7-2 and TRBJ2-1; D possibly corresponds to TRBD2 (6 bases). With 7 bases removed from V and 0 bases from J, the gap between germline ends came to 19 bases. Germline V gene data show CDR1 as SGHTA and CDR2 as FQGNSA. CDR3 length equals 17 residues. For the CDR3, the DNA is TGTGCCAGCAATTCACTGGGGGAGACTAGCTCCTACAATGAGCAGTTCTTC. Translation gives CASNSLGETSSYNEQFF.

V is TRBV11-3 and J is TRBJ2-2; TRBD2 agrees at 7 bases. This CDR3 has 13 residues. Per the germline V gene, CDR1 is SGHNT and CDR2 is YENEEA. After removal of 5 bases from V and 6 bases from J, the junction contained 3 bases not matched to a gene. CDR3 DNA: TGTGCCAGCAGCCGCCGGGAGGCCGGGGAGCTGTTTTTT. Protein product: CASSRREAGELFF.

V is TRBV10-3 and J is TRBJ2-1; no reliable D call. This CDR3 has 12 residues. Trimming removed 4 bases from V and 8 bases from J, with 9 bases in between. CDR1 and CDR2 (germline): ENHRY, SYGVKD. The CDR3 DNA reads as TGTGCCATCAGTGTACTCGCAGATGAGCAGTTCTTC. This gives the protein CAISVLADEQFF.

This clonotype was seen only a few times. The chain is built from TRBV6-4 and TRBJ2-1, with unresolved D. The CDR3 is 15 amino acids. The germline V gene has CDR1 MRHNA and CDR2 SNTAGT. Trimming shortened V by 3 bases and J by 0 bases, and 9 bases separated the two germline ends. The CDR3, as DNA: TGTGCCAGCAGTGATGAGGAAAGCTCCTACAATGAGCAGTTCTTC. It codes for CASSDEESSYNEQFF.

This clonotype appeared a few times. This chain joins TRBV20-1 and TRBJ1-1; 7 bases fit TRBD1. The CDR3 is 12 residues long. Germline CDR1 is DFQATT and CDR2 is SNEGSKA (reference sequence). J was trimmed by 5 bases and V by 4 bases; bases with no gene match: 4. CDR3 region: CSAKTGRTEAFF. As DNA, the CDR3 is TGCAGTGCTAAGACAGGGAGGACTGAAGCTTTCTTT.

This chain connects TRBV5-5 to TRBJ1-1; 7 nucleotides align to TRBD1. Trimming at V came to 4 bases and at J to 5 bases, leaving 11 bases not matched to a gene. The germline CDR1 and CDR2 sequences are SGHKS and YYEKEE (reference sequence). The CDR3 consists of 15 residues. The CDR3 loop reads CASSPTGTDRTEAFF. CDR3 DNA: TGTGCCAGCAGCCCCACCGGGACAGACCGAACTGAAGCTTTCTTT.

This chain's CDR3 is CSAGLPGQKNTGELFF. The CDR3 bases are TGCAGTGCCGGCCTCCCGGGACAGAAGAACACCGGGGAGCTGTTTTTT. The chain has TRBV20-1 and TRBJ2-2; 7 bases agree with TRBD1. The CDR3 length is 16 residues. Germline trimming cut 6 bases from V and 1 base from J; bases unmatched to any gene: 11. Germline assignment: CDR1 DFQATT and CDR2 SNEGSKA (reference sequence).

The V gene is TRBV23-1, the J gene TRBJ2-1; 10 bases match TRBD2. TRBV23-1 is flagged as an ORF with uncertain function. The CDR3 spans 14 residues. Unmatched junction bases numbered 3, after V lost 5 bases and J lost 5 bases. The CDR3 nucleotides are TGCGCCAGCAGTGGGACTAGCGAAGACAATGAGCAGTTCTTC. Translated, it gives CASSGTSEDNEQFF.

The chain recombines TRBV12-5 with TRBJ1-1, with D perhaps matching TRBD1 (5 bases). Germline V lookup: CDR1 LGHNT, CDR2 FRNRAP. Trimming pared 4 bases from V and 0 bases from J, leaving 12 bases between. The CDR3 covers 15 residues. CDR3 in amino acids: CASGSGVGVNTEAFF. CDR3 sequence (DNA): TGTGCTAGTGGTTCGGGAGTGGGGGTGAACACTGAAGCTTTCTTT.

The V and J genes are TRBV9 and TRBJ2-1; the D gene could be TRBD1 or TRBD2 (5 bases each). The germline gives CDR1 SGDLS, CDR2 YYNGEE. V was shortened by 0 bases and J by 9 bases, with 10 bases between the two germline ends. The CDR3 loop spans 13 amino acids. The CDR3 nucleotides read TGTGCCAGCAGCGTAGTGGGGGTAGGTGAGCAGTTCTTC. Protein: CASSVVGVGEQFF.

V and J are TRBV20-1 and TRBJ2-1, with a possible D match to TRBD1 (5 bases). V lost 7 bases to trimming and J lost 7 bases, with 20 bases between them. CDR3 size: 14 residues. The V gene's germline CDR1 is DFQATT and CDR2 SNEGSKA (reference sequence). The CDR3 protein is CSVKGRGRRNEQFF. Here the CDR3 DNA reads TGCAGTGTAAAAGGAAGGGGCCGTCGGAATGAGCAGTTCTTC.

The rearrangement joins TRBV5-1 to TRBJ2-7; 7 bases line up with TRBD2. CDR3 length equals 15 residues. J was trimmed by 2 bases and V by 2 bases; bases with no gene match: 7. Germline V gene data show CDR1 as SGHRS and CDR2 as YFSETQ. The CDR3 here is CASSLAGRSTYEQYF. The CDR3 nucleotides read TGCGCCAGCAGCTTAGCGGGGCGATCGACCTACGAGCAGTACTTC.

This clonotype appeared a few times. The chain uses TRBV29-1 and TRBJ2-7; 9 nucleotides line up with TRBD1. The CDR3 extends over 14 amino acids. J was trimmed by 4 bases and V by 4 bases; bases with no gene match: 8. Germline V gives CDR1 SQVTM, CDR2 ANQGSEA. In nucleotides, the CDR3 is TGCAGCGTTGCAAGGGGACAGGGAGGGTACGAGCAGTACTTC. It specifies CSVARGQGGYEQYF.

This clonotype was detected a few times. V usage is TRBV20-1 and J usage is TRBJ2-3; 10 bases are shared with TRBD2. Trimming at V came to 1 base and at J to 2 bases, leaving 12 bases not matched to a gene. From germline, CDR1 is DFQATT and CDR2 SNEGSKA (reference sequence). The CDR3 contains 18 residues. Here the CDR3 DNA reads TGCAGTGCTAGAGGTCCCTCCTTACTAGCGGGGTTCACAGATACGCAGTATTTT. It yields the protein CSARGPSLLAGFTDTQYF.

This sequence joins TRBV12-3 or TRBV12-4 and TRBJ2-3; unclear D gene. The CDR3 consists of 11 residues. Between the trimmed V and J ends, which lost 5 bases and 5 bases, there was a span of 5 bases. CDR3 in DNA: TGTGCCAGCAGTATTAAAGATACGCAGTATTTT. Residues: CASSIKDTQYF.

A few counts support this clonotype. This chain links TRBV5-1 with TRBJ2-1, with TRBD1 identical over 7 bases. The germline V gene encodes CDR1 SGHRS and CDR2 YFSETQ. V shed 3 bases and J 9 bases; nucleotides not matched to a gene: 9. This CDR3 is built from 14 residues. CDR3 bases: TGCGCCAGCAGCTACCGGGACAGAGGGGGTGAGCAGTTCTTC. Amino acid sequence: CASSYRDRGGEQFF.

This clonotype was observed many times. The chain is built from TRBV12-3 or TRBV12-4 and TRBJ1-5, with 7 bases that match TRBD1. This CDR3 is built from 12 residues. Losses at the gene ends were 6 bases for V and 4 bases for J; bases not matched to a gene: 0. As DNA, the CDR3 is TGTGCCAGCAGACAGGGGAATCAGCCCCAGCATTTT. Protein: CASRQGNQPQHF.